These 9 T cell receptor beta chains share one sample of origin, sequenced in a study of blood T cell repertoires in COVID-19 (dated by TCRdb to 2020 to 2022). Libraries were prepared through the immunoSEQ multiplex PCR assay. Not all clones reach the TCRdb copy of this immuneACCESS table, which keeps in-frame sequences only. Checked studies attribute under half of the gap to unresolved V genes and leave the rest unexplained. The sample table holds a few hundred thousand clones, of which approximately 89% were seen once. The biggest ten clones account for roughly 12% of the sample. Sequenced material: peripheral blood. Receptors were obtained from a woman in her forties or fifties with COVID-19, enrolled during active disease.

The J gene is TRBJ2-7, the V gene TRBV4-1, with a weak D call TRBD1 (5 bases). Deletions cut 4 bases from V and 2 bases from J, with 12 bases between. The CDR3 is 14 amino acids. The V gene's germline CDR1 is MGHRA and CDR2 YSYEKL. The CDR3 DNA sequence: TGCGCCAGCAGCCCAGGACAATCTGCCTACGAGCAGTACTTC. It specifies CASSPGQSAYEQYF.

J is TRBJ2-1 and V is TRBV4-1; 9 nucleotides line up with TRBD1. With V trimmed by 1 base and J by 8 bases, 12 bases remained unmatched. Germline V gene lookup returns CDR1 MGHRA and CDR2 YSYEKL. This CDR3 comprises 17 residues. CDR3 bases: TGCGCCAGCAGCCAAGGGGATGGGGGACAGGGCAATTATGAGCAGTTCTTC. The encoded protein is CASSQGDGGQGNYEQFF.

The chain couples TRBV6-5 to TRBJ1-2; 8 nucleotides align to TRBD1. Germline CDR1 reads MNHEY; CDR2 reads SVGAGI. The CDR3 runs 12 residues. J was trimmed by 11 bases and V by 0 bases; bases with no gene match: 2. In DNA form, the CDR3 reads TGTGCCAGCAGTTACTCGCAGGGGGCATACACCTTC. Its translation is CASSYSQGAYTF.

The rearrangement uses TRBV19 and TRBJ1-6; D perhaps matches TRBD1 (5 bases). V gave up 8 bases and J gave up 4 bases, with 15 bases separating them. The CDR3 is 15 amino acids. Looked up from germline, CDR1 is LNHDA and CDR2 is SQIVND (reference sequence). CDR3 sequence reads: CASCGAEAYNSPLHF. The CDR3 DNA is TGTGCCAGTTGCGGGGCAGAGGCGTATAATTCACCCCTCCACTTT.

The chain carries TRBV19 and TRBJ1-5; perhaps TRBD1 as D (5 bases). Trimming removed 5 bases at V and 1 base at J, with 15 bases between. CDR3 length: 16 amino acids. CDR1 is LNHDA, CDR2 SQIVND, per germline (reference sequence). The CDR3 DNA is TGTGCCAGTAGTTATAAAGAGGCAGGGAGCAATCAGCCCCAGCATTTT. Protein product: CASSYKEAGSNQPQHF.

CDR3 sequence: CASSPTGGQRAYEQYF. DNA for the CDR3: TGTGCCAGCAGCCCCACCGGCGGGCAGAGGGCCTACGAGCAGTACTTC. The V gene is TRBV7-9, the J gene TRBJ2-7, with D tentatively TRBD2 (5 bases). This CDR3 is 16 amino acids long. V was clipped by 5 bases and J by 2 bases, with 19 bases between them. CDR1 is SEHNR, CDR2 FQNEAQ, per germline (reference sequence). Supplemented by reference TRBV7-9 and TRBJ2-7, the full variable domain reads DTGVSQNPRHKITKRGQNVTFRCDPISEHNRLYWYRQTLGQGPEFLTYFQNEAQLEKSRLLSDRFSAERPKGSFSTLEIQRTEQGDSAMYLCASSPTGGQRAYEQYFGPGTRLTVT.

The chain uses TRBV9 and TRBJ2-2, with a weak D call TRBD1 (5 bases). Between the trimmed V and J ends, which lost 5 bases and 4 bases, there was a span of 9 bases. The CDR3 runs 13 residues. Looked up from germline, CDR1 is SGDLS and CDR2 is YYNGEE. CDR3 sequence: CASRGAVTGELFF. The CDR3 nucleotides read TGTGCCAGCAGAGGGGCCGTCACCGGGGAGCTGTTTTTT.

The chain combines TRBV11-2 with TRBJ2-5, with 8 positions matching TRBD2. V trimming: 5 bases; J trimming: 4 bases; junction bases outside the gene matches: 9. CDR3 size: 15 residues. From germline, CDR1 is SGHAT and CDR2 FQNNGV. This CDR3 reads CASSPSRGGLETQYF. CDR3 DNA sequence: TGTGCCAGCAGCCCGTCACGGGGGGGGTTAGAGACCCAGTACTTC.

This clone appeared once. The chain is built from TRBV4-1 and TRBJ2-3; 9 nucleotides match TRBD2. CDR3 length: 16 residues. Germline CDR1 is MGHRA and CDR2 is YSYEKL. Trimming cost V 5 bases and J 2 bases; bases outside gene matches: 8. The CDR3 coding sequence is TGCGCCAGCAGCGTAAGGAGCGGGGGGCTCACAGATACGCAGTATTTT. Translation: CASSVRSGGLTDTQYF.